The text below deals with one T cell receptor beta chain. This clonotype was counted ten times or more. Its antigen remains undetermined. The sample holds no much larger clone one base away, and base qualities are not on file. This record comes from a study of blood T cells in healthy people across ages (dated by TCRdb to the mid-2010s). For context, the study as a whole: In model experiments, roughly one uniquely barcoded TCR beta cDNA molecule per two T cells was captured by template switching. Using deep sequencing normalized with unique cDNA molecular identifiers, the study measured how TCR beta repertoire diversity changes with age. The study analyzed two additional independent replicas of 1 million unique cDNA reads from the same blood draw for two donors, one aged 18 to 29 and one aged 80 or older. Donors were grouped into four age groups: young (average approximately 15 years), middle-aged (39), aged (around 62) and long-lived (around 82). To avoid experimental bias, donors of different ages were spread randomly across the sequencing lanes.

Points the paper makes about the study in general: Compared with the aged group, more naive CD4+ T cells, fewer expanded clones and increased TCR diversity were shown by the long-lived group, suggesting age selection. Because the CMV infection status of the donors was unknown, age-related changes in expanded clonotypes may potentially have been confounded. Bulk unsorted PBMC profiling prevented conclusive comparison of naive and antigen-experienced compartments. As age increased, observed TCR beta diversity per million T cells dropped in a roughly linear way, and a significant reduction was already evident by age roughly 40. A strong correlation was found between observed TCR beta diversity and the percentage of naive T cells measured by flow cytometry. Estimates of total diversity based on one million sequenced T cells were regarded as lower bounds and as underestimates.

The roughly 42 donors, aged 6 to 90 years, were systemically healthy Caucasian individuals from Russia. Each donor gave roughly 9.5 milliliters of peripheral blood, collected into EDTA-treated Vacutainer tubes. Ficoll-Paque density-gradient centrifugation was used to isolate PBMCs, with at least 6.5 million per sample. Total RNA, at least 6 micrograms per sample, was extracted from PBMCs with Trizol reagent. Naive CD45RAhigh/CD27high T cell percentages were measured by flow cytometry on a PBMC aliquot from every donor. From its cysteine to its phenylalanine, the CDR3 spans 16 amino acids. Only CDR3 DNA remains: 48 bases, in frame from the first base. Reading the germline V gene gives CDR1 SGHRS and CDR2 YFSETQ. The V end loses 3 bases and the J end loses 1 base, and a stretch of 13 bases separates them. Receptor libraries were prepared by 5' RACE. Instrument on record: Illumina HiSeq 2500. A second PCR of roughly 6 to 11 cycles was performed with a sample-barcoded 5' primer and a J-beta primer mix. A unique molecular identifier was introduced onto each TCR beta cDNA molecule by a template-switch 5' adaptor carrying 12 random nucleotides. Each sample yielded at least 2.5 million CDR3-containing paired-end reads. First-strand cDNA synthesis was performed from all RNA using the Mint cDNA synthesis kit, with priming by a TRBC-specific oligonucleotide. After uracil-DNA glycosylase treatment, a first 18-cycle PCR used universal primers M1SS and BC2_uni_R on all cDNA. In the paper's pipeline: Each sample was normalized by randomly selecting 1 million high-quality reads, each carrying a distinct molecular identifier. Instead of being binned into consensus sequences, reads that shared molecular identifiers were thrown out. CDR3 identification, clonotype clustering and error correction used MiTCR with a Q25 quality threshold and the strictest error-elimination algorithm. A nonparametric unseen species model using Euler transformation provided a lower-bound estimate of total TCR beta diversity. TCRdb trimmed the raw reads at Q25, called clones with MiXCR and kept productive beta chains. Entries that share a CDR3 protein sequence are merged under the most common genes and DNA. Clone size and V and J calls follow TCRdb, not the original study. The sample has about 630,000 distinct CDR3 sequences on record, 20% to 25% of them singletons. The ten largest clones add up to 3.6% of the sample.

The chain couples TRBV5-1 to TRBJ2-2; TRBD2 might be the D gene, on 6 matching bases. The receptor was derived from a man between 70 and 80 years old in good health. Input material: blood. For the CDR3, the sequence is CASSSQRGMNTGELFF. The base sequence is TGCGCCAGCAGCTCGCAGCGCGGGATGAACACCGGGGAGCTGTTTTTT.